This record covers a single T cell receptor beta chain. The sample belongs to a study of blood T cell repertoires in COVID-19. Participants spanned ages about 18 to 90 years and resided in about two dozen US areas. Participants' reported clinical history set cohort assignment. Cohort 3 donors counted as recovered after two negative PCRs, clearance, or resolved symptoms. Assay: immunoSEQ multiplex PCR; the TCRdb copy retains only in-frame clones and omits some. The table has roughly 140,000 clones, about 86% seen once. CDR3 length: 15 amino acids. CDR1 is SNHLY, CDR2 FYNNEI, per germline. The V segment lost 6 bases and the J segment 4 bases; nucleotides outside the gene matches: 9.

The sample consisted of PBMCs or T cells enriched from blood (not recorded which). This chain joins TRBV2 and TRBJ2-1, with TRBD1 matching over 7 bases. This TCR derives from a man aged 45-65 years who had recovered from COVID-19. Here the CDR3 reads CASRKPTGIYNEQFF. As DNA, the CDR3 is TGTGCCAGCAGGAAGCCGACAGGGATTTACAATGAGCAGTTCTTC.